This is a list of T cell receptor beta chains from one sample in a study of T cells in Graves' hyperthyroidism and ophthalmopathy. In TCRdb, the multiplex PCR reads were re-called with MiXCR into one record per CDR3 protein. This table has a few hundred thousand distinct CDR3 sequences, about 21% appearing once. The sample was blood. These receptors were obtained from a woman between 45 and 65 years old with Graves' hyperthyroidism. Each CDR3 is given with its conserved first and last residue. A D gene is named only where the DNA matches it firmly. Size is stated for part of the rows, as once, few or many counts, or as a class when the clone is expanded.

DNA: TGTGCCAGCAGCCCCAGGGGGAATCAGCCCCAGCATTTT
CDR3: CASSPRGNQPQHF
D: TRBD1
J: TRBJ1-5
V: TRBV6-1
size: many

DNA: TGTGCCAGCAGTCTCAGGGAAAATCAGCCCCAGCATTTT
CDR3: CASSLRENQPQHF
D: -
J: TRBJ1-5
V: TRBV6-1
size: -

DNA: TGTGCCAGCAGCTTGGAGGGGGCCGCTAATTCACCCCTCCACTTT
CDR3: CASSLEGAANSPLHF
D: TRBD1
J: TRBJ1-6
V: TRBV11-2
size: many

DNA: TGTGCCAGCAAAAACCGCGGGGGGGCCGCGGATACGCAGTATTTT
CDR3: CASKNRGGAADTQYF
D: TRBD2
J: TRBJ2-3
V: TRBV2
size: many

DNA: TGTGCCAGCAGCTTAGGGGGTAGCGGAAACCAAGAGACCCAGTACTTC
CDR3: CASSLGGSGNQETQYF
D: -
J: TRBJ2-5
V: TRBV7-2
size: many

DNA: TGTGCCTGGGGACGATACGAGCAGTACTTC
CDR3: CAWGRYEQYF
D: -
J: TRBJ2-7
V: TRBV30
size: many

DNA: TGTGCCAGCAGCTTACAGGGGGCCTTACCCTCTGGGGCCAACGTCCTGACTTTC
CDR3: CASSLQGALPSGANVLTF
D: TRBD1
J: TRBJ2-6
V: TRBV7-6
size: -

DNA: TGTGCCAGCTCCCTCGGGGGGGATCAGTACTTC
CDR3: CASSLGGDQYF
D: TRBD2
J: TRBJ2-7
V: TRBV2
size: medium-sized

DNA: TGTGCCAGCAGGACTAGCGGGTTAAATACGCAGTATTTT
CDR3: CASRTSGLNTQYF
D: TRBD2
J: TRBJ2-3
V: TRBV12-3/TRBV12-4
size: many

DNA: TGTGCCAGCTCACGGGACGGAGATACGCAGTATTTT
CDR3: CASSRDGDTQYF
D: -
J: TRBJ2-3
V: TRBV18
size: -

DNA: TGTGCCAGCTCCGGGACCCATAATTCACCCCTCCACTTT
CDR3: CASSGTHNSPLHF
D: -
J: TRBJ1-6
V: TRBV18
size: many

DNA: TGTGCCACCAGTGATAGTAGGGGTACAAATGAGCAGTTCTTC
CDR3: CATSDSRGTNEQFF
D: -
J: TRBJ2-1
V: TRBV24-1
size: many

DNA: TGCAGTGCTAGTAGAGGAGATACGCAGTATTTT
CDR3: CSASRGDTQYF
D: -
J: TRBJ2-3
V: TRBV20-1
size: many

DNA: TGTGCCAGCAGCTTGTGGGTACAGCCTGAAGAGACCCAGTACTTC
CDR3: CASSLWVQPEETQYF
D: -
J: TRBJ2-5
V: TRBV7-9
size: -